This TCR beta chain was recovered during a study of response to subunit inactivated influenza vaccine. Overall study results and limits: T cells newly recruited by each seasonal influenza vaccination are few, the authors suggested.

The V and J ends lost 0 bases and 3 bases respectively, with 16 bases between them. CDR1 is SGHRS and CDR2 is YFSETQ in the germline V gene. CDR3 length equals 16 residues. For this clonotype: Its antigen is undetermined.

TCRdb reanalysed the RT-PCR reads using MiXCR and keeps one entry per CDR3 protein. The sample yields about 800,000 distinct CDR3 sequences, about 20% seen once. The material was PBMCs from blood, obtained 5 days after vaccination. The J gene is TRBJ2-7, the V gene TRBV5-1; D possibly corresponds to TRBD1 (6 bases). The sequence derives from a man in his fifties who received an inactivated influenza vaccine. CDR3 DNA: TGCGCCAGCAGCTTGGTACTTGACAGGAGTCTCTACGAGCAGTACTTC. It specifies CASSLVLDRSLYEQYF.